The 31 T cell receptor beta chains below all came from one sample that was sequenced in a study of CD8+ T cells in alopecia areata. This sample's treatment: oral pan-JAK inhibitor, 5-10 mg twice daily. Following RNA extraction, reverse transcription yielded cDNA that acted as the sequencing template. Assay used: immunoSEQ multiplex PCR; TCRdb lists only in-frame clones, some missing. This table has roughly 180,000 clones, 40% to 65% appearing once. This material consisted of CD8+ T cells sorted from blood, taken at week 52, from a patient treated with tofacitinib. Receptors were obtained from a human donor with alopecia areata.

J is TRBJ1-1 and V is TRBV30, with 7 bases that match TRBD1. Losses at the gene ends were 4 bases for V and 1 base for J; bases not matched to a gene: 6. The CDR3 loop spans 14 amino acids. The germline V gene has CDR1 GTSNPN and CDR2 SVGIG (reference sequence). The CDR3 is CAWTLGQPNTEAFF. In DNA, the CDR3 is TGTGCCTGGACCCTGGGACAGCCGAACACTGAAGCTTTCTTT.

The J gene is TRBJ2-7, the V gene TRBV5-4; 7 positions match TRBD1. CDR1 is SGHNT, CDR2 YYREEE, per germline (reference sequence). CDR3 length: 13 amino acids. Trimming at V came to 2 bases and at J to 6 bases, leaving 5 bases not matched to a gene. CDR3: CASSLDRVGEQYF. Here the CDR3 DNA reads TGTGCCAGCAGCTTAGACAGGGTTGGCGAGCAGTACTTC.

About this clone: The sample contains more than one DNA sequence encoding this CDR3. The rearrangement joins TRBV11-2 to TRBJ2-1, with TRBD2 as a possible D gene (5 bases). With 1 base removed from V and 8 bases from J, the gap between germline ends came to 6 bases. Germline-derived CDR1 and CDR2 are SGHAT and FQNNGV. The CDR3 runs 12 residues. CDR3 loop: CASSLGGDEQFF. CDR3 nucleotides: TGTGCCAGCAGCTTAGGGGGAGATGAGCAGTTCTTC.

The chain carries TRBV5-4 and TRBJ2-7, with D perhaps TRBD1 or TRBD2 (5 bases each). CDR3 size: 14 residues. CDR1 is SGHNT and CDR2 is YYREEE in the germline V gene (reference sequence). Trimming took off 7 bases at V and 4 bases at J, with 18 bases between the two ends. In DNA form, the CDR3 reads TGTGCCAGCCATCGTTGGGGCAGCGGATACGAGCAGTACTTC. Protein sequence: CASHRWGSGYEQYF.

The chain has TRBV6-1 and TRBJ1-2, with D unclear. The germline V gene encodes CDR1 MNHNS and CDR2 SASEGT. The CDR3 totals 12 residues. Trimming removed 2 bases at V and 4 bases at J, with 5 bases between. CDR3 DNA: TGTGCCAGCAGTGAATCCGGCTATGGCTACACCTTC. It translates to CASSESGYGYTF.

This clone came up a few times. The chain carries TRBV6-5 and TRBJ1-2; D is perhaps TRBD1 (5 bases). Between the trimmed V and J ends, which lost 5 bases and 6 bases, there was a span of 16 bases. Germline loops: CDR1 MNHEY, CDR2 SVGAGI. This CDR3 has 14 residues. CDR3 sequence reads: CASSTTTVPDGYTF. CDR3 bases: TGTGCCAGCAGTACCACGACAGTGCCGGATGGCTACACCTTC.

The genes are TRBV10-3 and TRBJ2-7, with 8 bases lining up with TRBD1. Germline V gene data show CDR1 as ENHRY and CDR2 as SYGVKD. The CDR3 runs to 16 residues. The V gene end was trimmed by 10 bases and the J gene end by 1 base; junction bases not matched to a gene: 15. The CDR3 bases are TGTGCCAGCGGGACAGGAGGAGGGGGCCCGTCCTACGAGCAGTACTTC. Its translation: CASGTGGGGPSYEQYF.

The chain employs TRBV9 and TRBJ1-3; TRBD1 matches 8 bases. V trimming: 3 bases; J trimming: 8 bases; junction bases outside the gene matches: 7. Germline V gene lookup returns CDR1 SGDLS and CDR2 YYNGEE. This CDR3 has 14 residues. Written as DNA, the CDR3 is TGTGCCAGCAGCGCCGGACAGGGAGAATACACCATATATTTT. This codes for CASSAGQGEYTIYF.

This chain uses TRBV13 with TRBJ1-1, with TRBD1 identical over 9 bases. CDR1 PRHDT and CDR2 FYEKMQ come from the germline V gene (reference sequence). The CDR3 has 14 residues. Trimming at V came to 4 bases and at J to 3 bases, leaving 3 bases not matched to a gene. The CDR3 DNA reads TGTGCCAGCAGCTACTGGACAGGGGACACTGAAGCTTTCTTT. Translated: CASSYWTGDTEAFF.

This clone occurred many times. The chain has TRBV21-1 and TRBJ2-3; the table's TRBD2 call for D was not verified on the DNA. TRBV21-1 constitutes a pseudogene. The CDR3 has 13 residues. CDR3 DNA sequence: TGTGCCAGCAGCAAGGGGGGGCCAGATACGCAGTATTTT. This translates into CASSKGGPDTQYF.

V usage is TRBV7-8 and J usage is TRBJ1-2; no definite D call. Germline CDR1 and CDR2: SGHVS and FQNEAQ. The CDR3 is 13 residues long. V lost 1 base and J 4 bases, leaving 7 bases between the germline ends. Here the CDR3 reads CASSLELAYGYTF. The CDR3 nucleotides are TGTGCCAGCAGCTTAGAACTAGCCTATGGCTACACCTTC.

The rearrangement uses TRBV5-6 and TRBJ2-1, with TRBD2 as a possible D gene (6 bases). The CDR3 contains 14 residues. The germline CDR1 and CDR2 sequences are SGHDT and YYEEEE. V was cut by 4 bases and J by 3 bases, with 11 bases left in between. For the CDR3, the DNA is TGTGCCAGCAGCCCGGGACTTCTCTACAATGAGCAGTTCTTC. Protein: CASSPGLLYNEQFF.

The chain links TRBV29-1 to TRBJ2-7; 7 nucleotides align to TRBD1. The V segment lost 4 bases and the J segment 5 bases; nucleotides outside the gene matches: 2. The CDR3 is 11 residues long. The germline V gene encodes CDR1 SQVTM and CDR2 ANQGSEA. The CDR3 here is CSVVGGNEQYF. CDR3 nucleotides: TGCAGCGTTGTAGGGGGCAACGAGCAGTACTTC.

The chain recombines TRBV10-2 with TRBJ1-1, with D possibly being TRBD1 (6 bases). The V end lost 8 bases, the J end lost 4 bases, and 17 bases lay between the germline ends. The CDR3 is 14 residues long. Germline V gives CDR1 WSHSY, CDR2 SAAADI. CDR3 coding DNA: TGCGCCAGCGGAGCCGGAGGGGGGAGCACTGAAGCTTTCTTT. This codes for CASGAGGGSTEAFF.

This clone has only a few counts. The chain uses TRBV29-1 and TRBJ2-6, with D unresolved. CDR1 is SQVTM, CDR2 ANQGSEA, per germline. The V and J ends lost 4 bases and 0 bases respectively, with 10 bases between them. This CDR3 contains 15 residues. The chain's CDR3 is CSVGEPGSGANVLTF. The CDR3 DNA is TGCAGCGTTGGGGAACCTGGCTCTGGGGCCAACGTCCTGACTTTC. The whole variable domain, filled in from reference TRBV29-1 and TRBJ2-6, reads SAVISQKPSRDICQRGTSLTIQCQVDSQVTMMFWYRQQPGQSLTLIATANQGSEATYESGFVIDKFPISRPNLTFSTLTVSNMSPEDSSIYLCSVGEPGSGANVLTFGAGSRLTVL.

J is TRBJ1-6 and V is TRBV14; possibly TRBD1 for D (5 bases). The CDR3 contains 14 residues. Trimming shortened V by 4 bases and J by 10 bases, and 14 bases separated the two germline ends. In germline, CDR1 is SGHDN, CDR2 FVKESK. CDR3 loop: CASSPRGEASPLHF. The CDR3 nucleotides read TGTGCCAGCAGCCCTCGGGGGGAGGCCTCACCCCTCCACTTT.

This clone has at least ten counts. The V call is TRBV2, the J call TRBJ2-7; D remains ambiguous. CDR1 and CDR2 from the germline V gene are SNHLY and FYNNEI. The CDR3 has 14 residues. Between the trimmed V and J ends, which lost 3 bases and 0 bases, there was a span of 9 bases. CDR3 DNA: TGTGCCAGCAGTGACGTCCTGGCCTCCTACGAGCAGTACTTC. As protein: CASSDVLASYEQYF.

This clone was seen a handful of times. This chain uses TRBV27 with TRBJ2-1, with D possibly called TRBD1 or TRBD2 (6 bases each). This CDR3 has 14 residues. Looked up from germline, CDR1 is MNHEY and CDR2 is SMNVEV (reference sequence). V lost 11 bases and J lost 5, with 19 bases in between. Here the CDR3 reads CAASLGGPHNEQFF. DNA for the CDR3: TGTGCCGCAAGTCTCGGGGGCCCCCACAATGAGCAGTTCTTC.

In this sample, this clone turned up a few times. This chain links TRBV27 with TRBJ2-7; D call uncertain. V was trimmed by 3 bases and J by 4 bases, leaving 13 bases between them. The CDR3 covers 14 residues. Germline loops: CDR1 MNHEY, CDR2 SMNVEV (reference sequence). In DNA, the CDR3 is TGTGCCAGCAGTTTGCGCATCCCACCTTACGAGCAGTACTTC. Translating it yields CASSLRIPPYEQYF.

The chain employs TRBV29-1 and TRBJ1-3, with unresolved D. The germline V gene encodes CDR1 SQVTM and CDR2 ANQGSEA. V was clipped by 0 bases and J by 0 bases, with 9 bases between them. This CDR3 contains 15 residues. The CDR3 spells CSVEDPGHSGNTIYF. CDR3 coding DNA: TGCAGCGTTGAAGATCCTGGGCACTCTGGAAACACCATATATTTT.

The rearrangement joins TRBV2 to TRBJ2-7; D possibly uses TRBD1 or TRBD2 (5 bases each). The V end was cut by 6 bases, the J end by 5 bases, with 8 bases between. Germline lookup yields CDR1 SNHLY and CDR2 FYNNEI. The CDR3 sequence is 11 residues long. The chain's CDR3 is CASRGRDEQYF. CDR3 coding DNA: TGTGCCAGCAGGGGGCGGGACGAGCAGTACTTC.

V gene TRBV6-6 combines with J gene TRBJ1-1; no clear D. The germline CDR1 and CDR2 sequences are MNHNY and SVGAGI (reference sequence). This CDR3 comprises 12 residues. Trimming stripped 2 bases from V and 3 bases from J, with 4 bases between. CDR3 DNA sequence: TGTGCCAGCAGTTACCCCGACACTGAAGCTTTCTTT. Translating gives CASSYPDTEAFF.

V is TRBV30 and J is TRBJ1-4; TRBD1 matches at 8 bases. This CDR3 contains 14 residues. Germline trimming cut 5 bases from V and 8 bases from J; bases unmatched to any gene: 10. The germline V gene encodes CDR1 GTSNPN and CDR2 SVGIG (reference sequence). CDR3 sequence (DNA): TGTGCCTGGCTTAGACAGGGGAATCGAGAAAAACTGTTTTTT. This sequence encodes CAWLRQGNREKLFF.

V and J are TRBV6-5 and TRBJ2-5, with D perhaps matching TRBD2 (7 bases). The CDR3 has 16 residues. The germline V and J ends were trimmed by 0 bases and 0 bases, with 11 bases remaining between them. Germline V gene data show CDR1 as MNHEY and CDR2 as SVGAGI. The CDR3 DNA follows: TGTGCCAGCAGTTACTCTGGCGGGGGCTACCAAGAGACCCAGTACTTC. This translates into CASSYSGGGYQETQYF.

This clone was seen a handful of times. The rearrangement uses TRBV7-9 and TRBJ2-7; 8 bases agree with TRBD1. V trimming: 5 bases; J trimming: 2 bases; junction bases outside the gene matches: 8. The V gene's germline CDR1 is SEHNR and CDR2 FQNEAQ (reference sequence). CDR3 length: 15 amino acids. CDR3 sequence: CASSHGTGAPYEQYF. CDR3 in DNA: TGTGCCAGCAGCCACGGGACAGGAGCTCCCTACGAGCAGTACTTC.

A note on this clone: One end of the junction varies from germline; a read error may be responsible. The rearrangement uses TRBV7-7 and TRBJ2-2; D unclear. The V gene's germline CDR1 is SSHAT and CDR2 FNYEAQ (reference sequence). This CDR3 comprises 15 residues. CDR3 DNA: TGTGCTAGCAGCTCCTCACCGGGTCACGCCGGGGAGCTGTTTTTT. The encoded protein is CASSSSPGHAGELFF.

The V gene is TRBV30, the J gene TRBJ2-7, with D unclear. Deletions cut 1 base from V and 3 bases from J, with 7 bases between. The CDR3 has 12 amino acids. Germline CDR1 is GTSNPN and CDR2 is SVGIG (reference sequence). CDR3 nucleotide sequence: TGTGCCTGGAGTGGTCGGAACTACGAGCAGTACTTC. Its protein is CAWSGRNYEQYF.

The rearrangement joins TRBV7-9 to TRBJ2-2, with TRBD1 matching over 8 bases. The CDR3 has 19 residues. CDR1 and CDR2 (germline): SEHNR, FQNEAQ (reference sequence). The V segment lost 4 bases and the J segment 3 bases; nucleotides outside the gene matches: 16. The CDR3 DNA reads TGTGCCAGCAGCTCCTACGGGACAGGCACGGCGTGGCACACCGGGGAGCTGTTTTTT. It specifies CASSSYGTGTAWHTGELFF.

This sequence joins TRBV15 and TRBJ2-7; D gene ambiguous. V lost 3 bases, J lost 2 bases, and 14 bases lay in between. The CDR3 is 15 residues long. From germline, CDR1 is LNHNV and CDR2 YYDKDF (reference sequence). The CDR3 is CATSRTEDGAYEQYF. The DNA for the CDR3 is TGTGCCACCAGCAGGACCGAGGACGGCGCCTACGAGCAGTACTTC. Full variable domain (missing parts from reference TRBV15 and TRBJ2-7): DAMVIQNPRYQVTQFGKPVTLSCSQTLNHNVMYWYQQKSSQAPKLLFHYYDKDFNNEADTPDNFQSRRPNTSFCFLDIRSPGLGDTAMYLCATSRTEDGAYEQYFGPGTRLTVT.

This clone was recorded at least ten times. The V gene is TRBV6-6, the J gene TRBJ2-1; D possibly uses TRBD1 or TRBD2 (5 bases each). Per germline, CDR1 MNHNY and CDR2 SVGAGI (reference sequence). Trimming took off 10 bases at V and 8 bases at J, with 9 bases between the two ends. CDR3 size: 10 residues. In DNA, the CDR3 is TGTGCCACCGAGGGACATGAGCAGTTCTTC. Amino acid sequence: CATEGHEQFF.

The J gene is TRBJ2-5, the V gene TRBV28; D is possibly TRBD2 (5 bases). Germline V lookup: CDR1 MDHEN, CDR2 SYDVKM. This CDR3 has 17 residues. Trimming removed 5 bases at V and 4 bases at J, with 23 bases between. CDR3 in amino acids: CASSTLRARPLRETQYF. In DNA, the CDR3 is TGTGCCAGCAGTACCCTGAGGGCCAGACCCTTGCGAGAGACCCAGTACTTC.